The present entry profiles one TCR beta chain with its context. Its antigen is not known. Specified time point: patch test 2, 6 weeks after DPC sensitization. Treatment: therapeutic diphenylcyclopropenone sensitization with weekly scalp DPC. One entry per CDR3 protein results from TCRdb running MiXCR on the RACE reads. In the table there are around 130,000 distinct CDR3 sequences, approximately 10% of which are singletons. This sample stems from a study of human T cells and chemical hapten exposure. Study findings and constraints: The formation of large CDR3 similarity clusters by expanded TCRs significantly exceeded that of controls.

The CDR3 loop spans 15 amino acids. The chain uses TRBV12-2 and TRBJ2-7; TRBD2, the table's D call, was not compared with the DNA. TRBV12-2 is termed a pseudogene. The TCR was taken from a woman aged 50 to 65 with alopecia areata. Some clones in this sample may be carry-over from other donors' samples. Here the sequenced sample was whole blood, taken in connection with sensitization to the hapten diphenylcyclopropenone (DPC). The CDR3 nucleotides read TGTGCAAGTCGCAAAATAGCGGGAGGTCGCCACGAGCAGTACTTC. Translation: CASRKIAGGRHEQYF.